The clone carrying this T cell receptor (beta chain) was observed a single time. This entry is derived from a study of T cell changes during pregnancy in multiple sclerosis. The method was immunoSEQ multiplex PCR; TCRdb's version includes in-frame clones alone and lacks a portion of them. The sample contains 40,000 to 60,000 clones, approximately 94% of which appear only once. J gave up 8 bases and V 8 bases, and 8 bases lay outside the gene matches. From germline, CDR1 is SNHLY and CDR2 FYNNEI. The CDR3 has 13 amino acids. The chain recombines TRBV2 with TRBJ1-4; 7 positions match TRBD1. This receptor was identified in a female donor with multiple sclerosis, enrolled in a pregnancy study. The specimen was CD4+ T cells from peripheral blood mononuclear cells, collected in the third trimester of pregnancy. CDR3 amino acids: CASEGTVLEKLFF. The CDR3 bases are TGTGCCAGCGAAGGGACAGTTCTGGAAAAACTGTTTTTT.